This T cell receptor beta chain was sequenced in a study of PD-1 and CTLA-4 blockade in melanoma. The CDR3 is 16 residues long. V was pared by 1 base and J by 0 bases, with 10 bases between. Germline V gene data show CDR1 as SGHAT and CDR2 as FQNNGV. Data came from immunoSEQ multiplex PCR; TCRdb stores just in-frame clones and leaves some out. The repertoire consists of around 31,000 clones, with about 85% occurring once and the leading ten covering around 5.8%. Material: CD8+ T cells from peripheral blood, obtained from a patient given anti-PD-1 treatment. The TCR was taken from a human donor with melanoma. V usage is TRBV11-2 and J usage is TRBJ2-1; D gene ambiguous. CDR3 coding DNA: TGTGCCAGCAGCTTAGTCGGTCCGAGCTCCTACAATGAGCAGTTCTTC. This encodes CASSLVGPSSYNEQFF.